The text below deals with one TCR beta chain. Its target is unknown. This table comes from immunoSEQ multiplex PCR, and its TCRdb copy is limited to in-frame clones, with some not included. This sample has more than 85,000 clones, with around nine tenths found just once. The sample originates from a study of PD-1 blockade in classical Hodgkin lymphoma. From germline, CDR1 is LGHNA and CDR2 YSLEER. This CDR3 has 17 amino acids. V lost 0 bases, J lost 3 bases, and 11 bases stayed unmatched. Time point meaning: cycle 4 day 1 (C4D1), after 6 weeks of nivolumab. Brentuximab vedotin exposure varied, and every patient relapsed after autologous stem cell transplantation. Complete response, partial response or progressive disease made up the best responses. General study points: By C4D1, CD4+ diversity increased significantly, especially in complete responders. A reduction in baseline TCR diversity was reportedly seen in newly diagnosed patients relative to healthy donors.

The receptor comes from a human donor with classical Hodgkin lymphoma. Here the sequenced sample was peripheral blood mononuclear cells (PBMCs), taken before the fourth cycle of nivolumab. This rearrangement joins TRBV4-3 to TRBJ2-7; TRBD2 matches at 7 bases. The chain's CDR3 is CASSQDRGGPSDYEQYF. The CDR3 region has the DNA TGCGCCAGCAGCCAAGATAGGGGAGGGCCGTCTGACTACGAGCAGTACTTC.